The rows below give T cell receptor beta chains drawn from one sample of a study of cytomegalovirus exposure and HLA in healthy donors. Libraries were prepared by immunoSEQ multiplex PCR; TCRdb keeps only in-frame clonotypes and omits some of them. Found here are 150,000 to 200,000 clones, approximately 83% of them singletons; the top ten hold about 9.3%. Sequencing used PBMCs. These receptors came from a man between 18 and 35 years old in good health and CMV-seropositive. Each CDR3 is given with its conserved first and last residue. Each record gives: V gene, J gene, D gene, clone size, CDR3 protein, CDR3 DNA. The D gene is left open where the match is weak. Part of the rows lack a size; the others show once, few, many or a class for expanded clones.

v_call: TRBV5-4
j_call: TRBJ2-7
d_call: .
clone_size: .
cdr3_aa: CASSLNRGGYEQYF
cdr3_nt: TGTGCCAGCAGCCTGAACAGGGGAGGCTACGAGCAGTACTTC

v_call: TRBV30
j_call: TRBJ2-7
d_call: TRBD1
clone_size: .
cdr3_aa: CARRTGAYEQYF
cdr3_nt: TGTGCCAGACGGACAGGGGCCTACGAGCAGTACTTC

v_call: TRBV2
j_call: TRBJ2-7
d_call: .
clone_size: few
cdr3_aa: CASVAFSSYEQYF
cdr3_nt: TGTGCCAGCGTGGCTTTCAGCTCCTACGAGCAGTACTTC

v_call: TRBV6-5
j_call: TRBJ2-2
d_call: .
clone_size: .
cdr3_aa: CASSYSTGSGELFF
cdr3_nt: TGTGCCAGCAGTTACTCGACCGGGAGCGGGGAGCTGTTTTTT

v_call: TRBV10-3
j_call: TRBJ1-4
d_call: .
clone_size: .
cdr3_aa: CAISEVRASEKLFF
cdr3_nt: TGTGCCATCAGTGAGGTCAGGGCGAGCGAAAAACTGTTTTTT

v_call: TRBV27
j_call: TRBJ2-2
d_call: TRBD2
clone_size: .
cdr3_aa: CASSHLLGRDDTGELFF
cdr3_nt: TGTGCCAGCAGTCATCTCCTGGGGAGGGACGACACCGGGGAGCTGTTTTTT

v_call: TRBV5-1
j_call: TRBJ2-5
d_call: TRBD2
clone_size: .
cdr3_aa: CASSQGLAPETQYF
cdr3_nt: TGCGCCAGCAGTCAAGGACTAGCACCCGAGACCCAGTACTTC

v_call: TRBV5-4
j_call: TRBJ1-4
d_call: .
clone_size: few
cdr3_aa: CASSPGQGTNEKLFF
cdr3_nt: TGTGCCAGCAGCCCTGGGCAGGGGACTAATGAAAAACTGTTTTTT

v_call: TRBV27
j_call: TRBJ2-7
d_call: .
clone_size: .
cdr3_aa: CASSPERGGSYEQYF
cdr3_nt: TGTGCCAGCAGCCCGGAGAGGGGGGGATCCTACGAGCAGTACTTC

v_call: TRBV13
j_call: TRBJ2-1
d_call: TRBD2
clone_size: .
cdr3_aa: CASSSRGGGGEQFF
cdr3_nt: TGTGCCAGCAGCTCGAGGGGCGGGGGGGGCGAGCAGTTCTTC

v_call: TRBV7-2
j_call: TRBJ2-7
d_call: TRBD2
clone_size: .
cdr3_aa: CASSPTSGATYEQYF
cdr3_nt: TGTGCCAGCAGCCCGACTAGCGGTGCAACCTACGAGCAGTACTTC

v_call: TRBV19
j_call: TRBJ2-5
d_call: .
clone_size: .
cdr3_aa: CASSIGAGLGETQYF
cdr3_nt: TGTGCCAGTAGTATAGGAGCAGGGCTGGGTGAGACCCAGTACTTC

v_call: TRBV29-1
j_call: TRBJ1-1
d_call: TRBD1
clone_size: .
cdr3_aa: CSGMTGTNTEAFF
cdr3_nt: TGCAGCGGTATGACAGGGACTAACACTGAAGCTTTCTTT

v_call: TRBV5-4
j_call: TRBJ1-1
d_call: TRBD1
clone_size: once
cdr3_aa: CASSFGQGVKNTEAFF
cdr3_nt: TGTGCCAGCAGCTTCGGACAGGGGGTTAAGAACACTGAAGCTTTCTTT

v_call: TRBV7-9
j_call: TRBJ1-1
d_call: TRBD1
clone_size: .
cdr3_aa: CASSLGTGPNTEAFF
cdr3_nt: TGTGCCAGCAGCTTAGGGACAGGCCCGAACACTGAAGCTTTCTTT

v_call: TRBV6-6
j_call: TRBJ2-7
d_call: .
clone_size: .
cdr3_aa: CASSYPGGPLEQYF
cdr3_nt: TGTGCCAGCAGTTACCCTGGAGGCCCTCTCGAGCAGTACTTC

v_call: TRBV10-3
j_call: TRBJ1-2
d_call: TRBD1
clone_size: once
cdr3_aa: CAISEGGAGGDPNYGYTF
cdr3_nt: TGTGCCATCAGTGAGGGGGGGGCAGGGGGCGACCCTAACTATGGCTACACCTTC

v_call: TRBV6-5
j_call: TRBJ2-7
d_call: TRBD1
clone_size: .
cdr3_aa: CASSYSGGQGSYEQYF
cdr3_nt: TGTGCCAGCAGTTACTCAGGGGGACAGGGCTCCTACGAGCAGTACTTC

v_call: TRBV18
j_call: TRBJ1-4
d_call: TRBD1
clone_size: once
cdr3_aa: CASSPGTGGSGNEKLFF
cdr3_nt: TGTGCCAGCTCACCAGGGACAGGGGGCTCTGGGAATGAAAAACTGTTTTTT

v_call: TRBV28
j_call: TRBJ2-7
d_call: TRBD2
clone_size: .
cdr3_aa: CASSSGGASFNEQYF
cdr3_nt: TGTGCCAGCAGTAGCGGGGGGGCCTCTTTCAACGAGCAGTACTTC

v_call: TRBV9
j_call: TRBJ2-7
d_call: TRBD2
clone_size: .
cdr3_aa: CASSVGLAGTAYEQYF
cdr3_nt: TGTGCCAGCAGCGTAGGTCTAGCGGGGACCGCCTACGAGCAGTACTTC

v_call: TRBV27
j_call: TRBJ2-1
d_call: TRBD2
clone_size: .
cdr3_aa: CASSQTGTSDYNEQFF
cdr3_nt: TGTGCCAGCAGTCAAACCGGGACTAGCGACTACAATGAGCAGTTCTTC